This T cell receptor beta chain was sequenced for a study of blood T cells in healthy people across ages. Ranging in age from roughly 6 to 90, the donors were healthy Caucasian individuals from Russia. Combining a sample-barcoded 5' primer with a J-beta primer mix, a second PCR ran for about 7 to 12 cycles. TCRdb itself ran the 5' RACE reads through MiXCR, one entry per CDR3 protein. The sample comprises 600,000 to 650,000 distinct CDR3 sequences, roughly three fifths of which are singletons, and around 37% rests with the top ten. Germline-derived CDR1 and CDR2 are SQVTM and ANQGSEA. The CDR3 totals 12 residues. The V and J ends lost 4 bases and 12 bases respectively, with 16 bases between them. Study observations and caveats: A roughly linear age-dependent decrease characterized TCR beta diversity per million T cells.

Note on this clonotype: Its antigen is not identified.

The TCR sequence derives from a man aged 60-69 years in good health. V usage is TRBV29-1 and J usage is TRBJ2-1; weak D call: TRBD2 (6 bases). Sequenced sample: blood. CDR3 protein: CSVGLETDTQFF. CDR3 DNA: TGCAGCGTTGGACTAGAAACAGATACGCAGTTCTTC.